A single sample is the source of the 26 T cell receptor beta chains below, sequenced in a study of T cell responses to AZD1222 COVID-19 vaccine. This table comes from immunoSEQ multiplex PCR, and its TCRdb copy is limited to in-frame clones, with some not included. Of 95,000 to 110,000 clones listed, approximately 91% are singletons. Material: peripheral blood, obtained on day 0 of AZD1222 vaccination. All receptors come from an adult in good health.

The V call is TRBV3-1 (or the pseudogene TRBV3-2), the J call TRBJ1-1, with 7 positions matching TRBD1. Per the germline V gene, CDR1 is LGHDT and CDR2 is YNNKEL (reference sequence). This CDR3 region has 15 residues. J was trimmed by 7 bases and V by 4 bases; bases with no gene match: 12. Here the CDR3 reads CASSPGEGAAFEAFF. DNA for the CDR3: TGTGCCAGCAGCCCCGGGGAGGGGGCGGCTTTTGAAGCTTTCTTT.

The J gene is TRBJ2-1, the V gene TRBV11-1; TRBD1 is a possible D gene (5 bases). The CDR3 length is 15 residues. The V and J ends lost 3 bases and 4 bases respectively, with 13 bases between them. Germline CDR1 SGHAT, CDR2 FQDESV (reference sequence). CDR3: CASSFLTAGYNEQFF. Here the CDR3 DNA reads TGTGCCAGCAGCTTTTTAACAGCAGGGTACAATGAGCAGTTCTTC.

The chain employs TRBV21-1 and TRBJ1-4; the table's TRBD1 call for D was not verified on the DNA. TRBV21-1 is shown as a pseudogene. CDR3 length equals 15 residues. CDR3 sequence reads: CASSIHRVGNEKLFF. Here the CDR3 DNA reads TGTGCCAGCAGCATCCACAGGGTGGGGAATGAAAAACTGTTTTTT.

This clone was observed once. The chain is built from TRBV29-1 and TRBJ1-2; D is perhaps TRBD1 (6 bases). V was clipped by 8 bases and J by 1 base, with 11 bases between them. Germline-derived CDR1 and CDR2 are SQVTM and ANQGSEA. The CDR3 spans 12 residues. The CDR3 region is CSIGQINYGYTF. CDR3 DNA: TGCAGCATAGGACAGATTAACTATGGCTACACCTTC.

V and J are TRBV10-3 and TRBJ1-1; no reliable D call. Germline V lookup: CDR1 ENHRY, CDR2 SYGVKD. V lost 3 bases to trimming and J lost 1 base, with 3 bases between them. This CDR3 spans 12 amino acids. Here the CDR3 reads CAISDRNTEAFF. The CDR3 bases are TGTGCCATCAGTGACAGGAACACTGAAGCTTTCTTT.

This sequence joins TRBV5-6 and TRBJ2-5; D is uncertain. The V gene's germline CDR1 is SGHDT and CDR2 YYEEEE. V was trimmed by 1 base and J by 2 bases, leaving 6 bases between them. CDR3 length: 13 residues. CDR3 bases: TGTGCCAGCAGCTTGTGGATGCAAGAGACCCAGTACTTC. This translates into CASSLWMQETQYF.

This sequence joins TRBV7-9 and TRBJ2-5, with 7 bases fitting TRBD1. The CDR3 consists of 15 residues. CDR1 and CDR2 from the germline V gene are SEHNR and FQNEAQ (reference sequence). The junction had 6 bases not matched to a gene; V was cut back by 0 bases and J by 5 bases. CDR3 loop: CASSLAKQGRETQYF. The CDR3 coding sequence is TGTGCCAGCAGCTTAGCGAAACAGGGGCGGGAGACCCAGTACTTC.

Here the CDR3 reads CASSLEGNGYTEAFF. CDR3 nucleotides: TGTGCCAGCAGTCTGGAGGGGAATGGGTACACTGAAGCTTTCTTT. The chain recombines TRBV27 with TRBJ1-1; D is possibly TRBD1 (5 bases). Germline CDR1 reads MNHEY; CDR2 reads SMNVEV (reference sequence). The CDR3 has 15 residues. Trimming cost V 5 bases and J 3 bases, with 16 bases left between them.

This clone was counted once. The CDR3 loop reads CASSPGAGSLVETQYF. For the CDR3, the DNA is TGCGCCAGCAGCCCCGGGGCTGGATCTTTGGTAGAGACCCAGTACTTC. The V call is TRBV5-1, the J call TRBJ2-5; D assignment may be TRBD1 or TRBD2 (5 bases each). This CDR3 comprises 16 residues. Between the trimmed V and J ends, which lost 4 bases and 4 bases, there was a span of 20 bases. Germline V gene data show CDR1 as SGHRS and CDR2 as YFSETQ.

The CDR3 loop is CASSGTGGDQPQHF. The CDR3 nucleotides are TGTGCCAGCAGCGGGACAGGGGGTGATCAGCCCCAGCATTTT. This sequence joins TRBV4-2 and TRBJ1-5; the match to TRBD1 covers 11 bases. V lost 5 bases, J lost 5 bases, and 2 bases stayed unmatched. Per the germline V gene, CDR1 is LGHNA and CDR2 is YNFKEQ. This CDR3 is built from 14 residues.

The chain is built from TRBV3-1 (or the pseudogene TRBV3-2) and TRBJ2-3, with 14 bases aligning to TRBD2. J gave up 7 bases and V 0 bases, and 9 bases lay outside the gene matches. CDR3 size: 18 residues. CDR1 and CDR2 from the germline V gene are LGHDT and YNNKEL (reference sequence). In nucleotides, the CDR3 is TGTGCCAGCAGCCAAGAAATCGGGACTAGCGGGGGAAGATATACGCAGTATTTT. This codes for CASSQEIGTSGGRYTQYF.

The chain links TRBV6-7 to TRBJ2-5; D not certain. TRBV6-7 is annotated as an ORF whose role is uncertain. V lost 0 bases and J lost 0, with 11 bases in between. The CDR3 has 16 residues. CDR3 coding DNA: TGTGCCAGCAGTTACTCGCCCCCTTGGTACCAAGAGACCCAGTACTTC. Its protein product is CASSYSPPWYQETQYF.

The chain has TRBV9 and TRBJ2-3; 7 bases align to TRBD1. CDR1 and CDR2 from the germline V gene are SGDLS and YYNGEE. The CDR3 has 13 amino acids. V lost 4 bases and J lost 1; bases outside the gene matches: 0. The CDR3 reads CASSQGGTDTQYF. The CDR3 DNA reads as TGTGCCAGCAGCCAGGGGGGCACAGATACGCAGTATTTT. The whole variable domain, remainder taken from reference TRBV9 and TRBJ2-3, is DSGVTQTPKHLITATGQRVTLRCSPRSGDLSVYWYQQSLDQGLQFLIQYYNGEERAKGNILERFSAQQFPDLHSELNLSSLELGDSALYFCASSQGGTDTQYFGPGTRLTVL.

The CDR3 region has the DNA TGTGCCAGCAGTGGGGCGTATAGCAATCAGCCCCAGCATTTT. Its protein product is CASSGAYSNQPQHF. This rearrangement joins TRBV2 to TRBJ1-5; D remains unclear. CDR1 is SNHLY and CDR2 is FYNNEI in the germline V gene. The CDR3 is 14 residues long. Trimming pared 4 bases from V and 0 bases from J, leaving 7 bases between.

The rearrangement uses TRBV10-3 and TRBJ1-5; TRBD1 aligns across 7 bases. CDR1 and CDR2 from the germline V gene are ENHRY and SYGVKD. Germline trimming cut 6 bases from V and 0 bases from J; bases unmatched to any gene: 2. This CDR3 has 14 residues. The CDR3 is CAISGTDSNQPQHF. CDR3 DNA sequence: TGTGCCATCAGCGGGACAGATAGCAATCAGCCCCAGCATTTT.

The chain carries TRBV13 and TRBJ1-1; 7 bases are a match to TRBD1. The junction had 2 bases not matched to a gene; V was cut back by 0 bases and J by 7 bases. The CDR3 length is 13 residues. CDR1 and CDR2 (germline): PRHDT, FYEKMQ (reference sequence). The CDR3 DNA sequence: TGTGCCAGCAGCTTAGGGGACAGGCTTGAAGCTTTCTTT. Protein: CASSLGDRLEAFF.

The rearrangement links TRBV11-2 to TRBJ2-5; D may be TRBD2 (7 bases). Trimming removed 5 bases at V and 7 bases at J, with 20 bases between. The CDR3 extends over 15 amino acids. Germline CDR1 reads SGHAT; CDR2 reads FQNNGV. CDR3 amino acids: CASSLSGGASGTQYF. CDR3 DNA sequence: TGTGCCAGCAGCCTTAGTGGGGGGGCATCCGGGACCCAGTACTTC.

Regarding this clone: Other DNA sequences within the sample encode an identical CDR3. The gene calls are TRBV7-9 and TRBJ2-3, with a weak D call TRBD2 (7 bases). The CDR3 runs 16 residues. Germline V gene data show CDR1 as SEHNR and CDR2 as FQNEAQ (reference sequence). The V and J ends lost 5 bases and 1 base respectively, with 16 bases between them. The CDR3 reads CASSLPGGGGTDTQYF. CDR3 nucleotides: TGTGCCAGCAGCCTCCCCGGAGGGGGGGGCACAGATACGCAGTATTTT.

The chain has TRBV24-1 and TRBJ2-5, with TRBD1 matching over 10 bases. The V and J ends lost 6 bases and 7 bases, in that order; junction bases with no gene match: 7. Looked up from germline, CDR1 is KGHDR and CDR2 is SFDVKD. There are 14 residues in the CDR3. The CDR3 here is CATSPGQGRGTQYF. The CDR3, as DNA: TGTGCCACCAGTCCGGGACAGGGGCGCGGGACCCAGTACTTC.

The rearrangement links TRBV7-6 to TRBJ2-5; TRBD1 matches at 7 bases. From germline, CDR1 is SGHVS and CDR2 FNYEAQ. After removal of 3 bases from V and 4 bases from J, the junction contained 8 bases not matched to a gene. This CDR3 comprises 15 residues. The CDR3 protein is CASSFTGAEAETQYF. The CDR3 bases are TGTGCCAGCAGCTTCACAGGGGCCGAGGCAGAGACCCAGTACTTC.

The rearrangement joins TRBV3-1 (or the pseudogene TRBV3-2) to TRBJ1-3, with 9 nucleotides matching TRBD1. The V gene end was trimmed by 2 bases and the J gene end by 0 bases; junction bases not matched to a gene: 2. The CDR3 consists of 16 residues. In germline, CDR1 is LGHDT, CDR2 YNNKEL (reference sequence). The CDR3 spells CASSQTGGNSGNTIYF. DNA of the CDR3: TGTGCCAGCAGCCAAACAGGGGGCAACTCTGGAAACACCATATATTTT.

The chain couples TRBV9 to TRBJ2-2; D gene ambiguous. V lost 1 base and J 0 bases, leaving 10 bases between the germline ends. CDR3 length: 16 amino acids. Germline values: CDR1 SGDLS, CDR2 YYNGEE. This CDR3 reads CASSVFLVANTGELFF. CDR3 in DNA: TGTGCCAGCAGCGTATTTCTGGTCGCGAACACCGGGGAGCTGTTTTTT.

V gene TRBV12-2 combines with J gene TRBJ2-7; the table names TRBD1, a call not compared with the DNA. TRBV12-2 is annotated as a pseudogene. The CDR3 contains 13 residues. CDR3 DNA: TGTGCAAGTCGCTTAGCGGGCCCCTACGAGCAGTACTTC. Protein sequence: CASRLAGPYEQYF.

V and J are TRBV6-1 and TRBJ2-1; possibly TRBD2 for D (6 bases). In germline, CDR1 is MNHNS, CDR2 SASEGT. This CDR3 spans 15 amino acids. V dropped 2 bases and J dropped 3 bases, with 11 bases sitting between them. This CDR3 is CASSEWWGDYNEQFF. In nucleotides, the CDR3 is TGTGCCAGCAGTGAATGGTGGGGGGACTACAATGAGCAGTTCTTC.

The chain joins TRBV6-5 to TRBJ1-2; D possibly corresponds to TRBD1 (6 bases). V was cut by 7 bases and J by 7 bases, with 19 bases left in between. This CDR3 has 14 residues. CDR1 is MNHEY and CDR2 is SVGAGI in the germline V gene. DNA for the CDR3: TGTGCCAGCACCGAAAGGGGGAAAGAATCTGGCTACACCTTC. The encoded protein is CASTERGKESGYTF.

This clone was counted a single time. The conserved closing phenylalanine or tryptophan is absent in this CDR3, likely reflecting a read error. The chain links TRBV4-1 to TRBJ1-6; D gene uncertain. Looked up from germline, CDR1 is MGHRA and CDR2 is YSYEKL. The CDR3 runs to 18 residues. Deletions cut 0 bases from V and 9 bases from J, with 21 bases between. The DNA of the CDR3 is TGCGCCAGCAGCCAAGATGATATGGGTTCCAGCCGGGGTTCACCCCTCCACCTT. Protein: CASSQDDMGSSRGSPLHL.